Listed below are T cell receptor beta chains from one sample, sequenced in a study of identical twins. TCRdb independently ran MiXCR on the 5' RACE reads; one entry per CDR3 protein. The sample gives 550,000 to 800,000 distinct CDR3 sequences, about 7.1% of which show up once; approximately 1.5% is in the top ten. These data were also filed under a second study, of yellow fever vaccine responses in identical twins.

Sequencing was done on a sample of PBMCs. These receptors all come from a woman between 18 and 29 years old in good health. Both conserved end residues are part of each CDR3. A D gene is named only where the DNA matches it firmly. Size is stated for part of the rows, as once, few or many counts, or as a class when the clone is expanded.

D: -; J: TRBJ1-1; length: 13; size: -; V: TRBV6-1; CDR3: CASRMGYNTEAFF; DNA: TGTGCCAGCAGGATGGGGTATAACACTGAAGCTTTCTTT
D: -; J: TRBJ2-2; length: 11; size: few; V: TRBV5-1; CDR3: CASRVAGELFF; DNA: TGCGCCAGCAGAGTCGCCGGGGAGCTGTTTTTT
D: -; J: TRBJ2-1; length: 14; size: many; V: TRBV12-3/TRBV12-4; CDR3: CASRGGAGANEQFF; DNA: TGTGCCAGCAGGGGGGGGGCAGGGGCCAATGAGCAGTTCTTC
D: -; J: TRBJ1-1; length: 13; size: -; V: TRBV2; CDR3: CASSGGDNTEAFF; DNA: TGTGCCAGCAGTGGAGGCGACAACACTGAAGCTTTCTTT
D: TRBD2; J: TRBJ2-1; length: 18; size: -; V: TRBV6-2/TRBV6-3; CDR3: CASSYRAFLAGGKDEKFF; DNA: TGTGCCAGCAGTTACAGGGCCTTTCTAGCGGGGGGGAAGGATGAGAAGTTCTTC
D: -; J: TRBJ2-6; length: 15; size: few; V: TRBV6-2/TRBV6-3; CDR3: CASSYRGTGANVLTF; DNA: TGTGCCAGCAGCTATAGGGGAACTGGGGCCAACGTCCTGACTTTC
D: -; J: TRBJ2-6; length: 16; size: many; V: TRBV27; CDR3: CASSRAVRSGANVLTF; DNA: TGTGCCAGCAGTCGGGCTGTAAGATCTGGGGCCAACGTCCTGACTTTC
D: TRBD2; J: TRBJ2-7; length: 15; size: many; V: TRBV29-1; CDR3: CSVVDRGGGIDEQYF; DNA: TGCAGCGTTGTGGACCGGGGGGGAGGTATCGACGAGCAGTACTTC
D: -; J: TRBJ1-2; length: 13; size: few; V: TRBV6-5; CDR3: CASSYGGNYGYTF; DNA: TGTGCCAGCAGTTATGGGGGTAACTATGGCTACACCTTC
D: -; J: TRBJ1-3; length: 15; size: few; V: TRBV29-1; CDR3: CSVVIPGNSGNTIYF; DNA: TGCAGCGTGGTGATCCCGGGTAACTCTGGAAACACCATATATTTT
D: -; J: TRBJ1-1; length: 14; size: many; V: TRBV6-5; CDR3: CASSYTSRNTEAFF; DNA: TGTGCCAGCAGTTACACCTCGAGGAACACTGAAGCTTTCTTT
D: -; J: TRBJ2-7; length: 11; size: many; V: TRBV7-9; CDR3: CASTLGYEQYF; DNA: TGTGCCAGCACCCTGGGGTACGAGCAGTACTTC
D: TRBD2; J: TRBJ2-5; length: 17; size: few; V: TRBV7-9; CDR3: CASSLGTSGLSQETQYF; DNA: TGTGCCAGCAGCTTGGGGACTAGCGGGCTCTCCCAAGAGACCCAGTACTTC
D: -; J: TRBJ1-6; length: 15; size: -; V: TRBV28; CDR3: CASSFPGVENSPLHF; DNA: TGTGCCAGCAGTTTTCCGGGGGTTGAAAATTCACCCCTCCACTTT
D: TRBD2; J: TRBJ2-1; length: 15; size: -; V: TRBV28; CDR3: CASTLSGAGGNEQFF; DNA: TGTGCCAGCACCCTATCGGGAGCGGGAGGAAATGAGCAGTTCTTC
D: -; J: TRBJ2-7; length: 14; size: few; V: TRBV29-1; CDR3: CSVDVRSGFYEQYF; DNA: TGCAGCGTTGATGTAAGGTCCGGGTTCTACGAGCAGTACTTC
D: -; J: TRBJ1-1; length: 13; size: few; V: TRBV2; CDR3: CASTSGTYTEAFF; DNA: TGTGCCAGCACGTCTGGGACCTACACTGAAGCTTTCTTT
D: -; J: TRBJ1-1; length: 15; size: many; V: TRBV6-1; CDR3: CASRKNRALGTEAFF; DNA: TGTGCCAGCAGGAAAAACAGGGCCTTGGGGACTGAAGCTTTCTTT
D: -; J: TRBJ2-1; length: 12; size: -; V: TRBV9; CDR3: CASSVQGSEQFF; DNA: TGTGCCAGCAGCGTACAGGGGTCTGAGCAGTTCTTC
D: TRBD2; J: TRBJ2-1; length: 14; size: -; V: TRBV15; CDR3: CATSRVSGGNEQFF; DNA: TGTGCCACCAGCAGAGTTAGCGGGGGCAATGAGCAGTTCTTC
D: -; J: TRBJ2-7; length: 17; size: -; V: TRBV9; CDR3: CASSAKSVPAGSYGQYF; DNA: TGTGCCAGCAGCGCAAAATCCGTCCCAGCAGGATCCTACGGGCAGTACTTC
D: -; J: TRBJ2-7; length: 11; size: many; V: TRBV12-3/TRBV12-4; CDR3: CASTDLGEQYF; DNA: TGTGCCAGCACGGACCTGGGCGAGCAGTACTTC